These 10 T cell receptor beta chains came from one sample sequenced in a study of T cells in Graves' hyperthyroidism and ophthalmopathy (dated by TCRdb to about 2019). To prepare the library, multiplex PCR was applied. The run used an Illumina HiSeq 2000. The TCR beta CDR3 regions were amplified from RNA transcripts. A first-round RT-PCR of the TCR CDR3 used the HTBI primer set with the Qiagen OneStep RT-PCR kit. The public reads were reanalyzed by TCRdb: fastp trimming at Q25, MiXCR alignment, in-frame beta chains only. Identical CDR3 proteins give one entry, which carries the most common genes and DNA. Present in this sample are around 300,000 distinct CDR3 sequences, 12% to 15% of which were seen just once. Roughly 7.7% of the sample goes to the ten largest clones. The material sequenced was blood. These receptors all come from a woman in her 40s with Graves' hyperthyroidism.

The V call is TRBV7-9, the J call TRBJ2-6; no clear D gene. The V and J ends lost 4 bases and 0 bases respectively, with 7 bases between them. Looked up from germline, CDR1 is SEHNR and CDR2 is FQNEAQ (reference sequence). The CDR3 length is 15 residues. CDR3 protein: CASSSTLSGANVLTF. The CDR3 nucleotides are TGTGCCAGCAGCTCTACCCTCTCTGGGGCCAACGTCCTGACTTTC.

The V call is TRBV12-3 or TRBV12-4, the J call TRBJ1-1; TRBD1 matches 11 bases. The V and J ends lost 6 bases and 5 bases, in that order; junction bases with no gene match: 11. This CDR3 spans 16 amino acids. The CDR3 sequence: CASSKPGQGAFTEAFF. CDR3 nucleotide sequence: TGTGCCAGCAGCAAACCCGGACAGGGGGCATTTACTGAAGCTTTCTTT.

V is TRBV20-1 and J is TRBJ2-2; D is undetermined. V was cut by 7 bases and J by 4 bases, with 19 bases left in between. Looked up from germline, CDR1 is DFQATT and CDR2 is SNEGSKA (reference sequence). The CDR3 is 15 amino acids. CDR3 sequence: CSVPEAQRLTGELFF. The DNA of the CDR3 is TGCAGTGTTCCCGAGGCACAGCGTCTCACCGGGGAGCTGTTTTTT.

The V gene is TRBV5-8, the J gene TRBJ2-2; TRBD1 agrees at 8 bases. The CDR3 runs to 16 residues. The junction had 7 bases not matched to a gene; V was cut back by 5 bases and J by 1 base. Germline V gene lookup returns CDR1 SGHTS and CDR2 YDEGEE. CDR3 nucleotide sequence: TGTGCCAGCAGAAGAGCCGGGACAGGGAACACCGGGGAGCTGTTTTTT. Translation: CASRRAGTGNTGELFF.

Only one count was recorded for this clonotype. This may be a read error: a much more frequent sequence differs by one nucleotide. This chain uses TRBV7-9 with TRBJ2-2, with 13 bases matching TRBD2. Germline V gene lookup returns CDR1 SEHNR and CDR2 FQNEAQ (reference sequence). The CDR3 is made up of 16 amino acids. V was clipped by 5 bases and J by 2 bases; unmatched bases: 2. CDR3 bases: TGTGCCAGCAGCAGGACTAGCGGGAGCAACACCGGGGAGCTGTTTTTT. Protein: CASSRTSGSNTGELFF.

The genes are TRBV19 and TRBJ2-1; D is ambiguous. The ends were cut back, 4 bases at V and 0 bases at J, with 10 bases in the middle. CDR3 length: 15 residues. CDR1 is LNHDA and CDR2 is SQIVND in the germline V gene (reference sequence). The CDR3 sequence is CASSRRSSSYNEQFF. In nucleotides, the CDR3 is TGTGCCAGTAGTAGGCGGTCTAGCTCCTACAATGAGCAGTTCTTC. Full variable domain (rest looked up from reference TRBV19 and TRBJ2-1): DGGITQSPKYLFRKEGQNVTLSCEQNLNHDAMYWYRQDPGQGLRLIYYSQIVNDFQKGDIAEGYSVSREKKESFPLTVTSAQKNPTAFYLCASSRRSSSYNEQFFGPGTRLTVL.

The chain recombines TRBV4-2 with TRBJ1-5, with 7 positions matching TRBD1. CDR3 size: 17 residues. From germline, CDR1 is LGHNA and CDR2 YNFKEQ. V lost 0 bases and J lost 1; bases outside the gene matches: 6. The CDR3: CASSQDEAGGSNQPQHF. DNA for the CDR3: TGTGCCAGCAGCCAAGATGAGGCAGGGGGGAGCAATCAGCCCCAGCATTTT.

In regard to this clonotype: This may be a read error, as it is one base from a much larger clone. This chain connects TRBV29-1 to TRBJ2-1, with TRBD1 matching over 8 bases. The CDR3 contains 11 residues. The germline gives CDR1 SQVTM, CDR2 ANQGSEA. CDR3 amino acids: CSADRVNEQSF. In DNA form, the CDR3 reads TGCAGCGCGGACAGGGTCAATGAGCAGTCCTTC.

This clonotype was seen repeatedly, ten times or more. The rearrangement links TRBV3-1 to TRBJ1-1; no reliable D call. Germline CDR1 is LGHDT and CDR2 is YNNKEL (reference sequence). CDR3 length: 14 residues. V dropped 0 bases and J dropped 4 bases, with 9 bases sitting between them. The CDR3 sequence is CASSQDPRTTEAFF. In DNA, the CDR3 is TGTGCCAGCAGCCAAGATCCGCGAACCACTGAAGCTTTCTTT.

This clonotype was picked up many times. The rearrangement uses TRBV6-1 and TRBJ2-3; D might be TRBD2 (5 bases). This CDR3 region has 11 residues. Germline lookup yields CDR1 MNHNS and CDR2 SASEGT. The V gene lost 10 bases and the J gene lost 4 bases, with 9 bases spanning the gap. CDR3: CATDSADTQYF. CDR3 DNA: TGTGCCACCGATAGCGCAGATACGCAGTATTTT.